Described below is a single TCR beta chain sequence and its context. Antigen unknown. Produced via immunoSEQ multiplex PCR; TCRdb's table is partial and in-frame only. Of tens of thousands of clones listed, 80% to 90% are singletons. This sample was included in a study of OX40 agonist ivuxolimab in advanced cancers. The CDR3 loop spans 15 amino acids. Per the germline V gene, CDR1 is MGHDK and CDR2 is SYGVNS. With V trimmed by 8 bases and J by 3 bases, 11 bases remained unmatched. General study findings and limits: There was clonal expansion of CD4+ and CD8+ blood T cells by week 6 at 0.1 to 3.0 mg/kg.

The clonotype originates from an adult with an advanced solid tumor such as melanoma, head and neck, liver or kidney cancer. This rearrangement joins TRBV25-1 to TRBJ2-7, with 9 bases identical to TRBD2. Sample: CD4+ or CD8+ T cells sorted from blood, taken in a trial of the OX40 agonist ivuxolimab. As DNA, the CDR3 is TGTGCCAGCCAGCCGAGGCGGGGGGGCCGCTACGAGCAGTACTTC. Its translation: CASQPRRGGRYEQYF.